Presented here are 20 T cell receptor beta chains from one specimen sequenced in a study of blood T cells in healthy people across ages. A second PCR, run for 7 to 11 cycles, used a sample-barcoded 5' primer plus a J-beta primer mix. TCRdb reprocessed the 5' RACE reads with MiXCR, giving one entry per CDR3 protein. Among about 1.7 million distinct CDR3 sequences listed, 28% were seen once. The sequenced sample consisted of blood. All receptors derive from a woman under 40 in good health.

The rearrangement uses TRBV27 and TRBJ2-5; the D gene could be TRBD1 or TRBD2 (6 bases each). Germline CDR1 reads MNHEY; CDR2 reads SMNVEV (reference sequence). This CDR3 contains 13 residues. Trimming pared 8 bases from V and 11 bases from J, leaving 21 bases between. CDR3 DNA: TGTGCCAGCTCGATCGGGGGCAGTTACGGGCAGTACTTC. This encodes CASSIGGSYGQYF.

This clonotype appeared many times. The chain has TRBV6-5 and TRBJ2-7, with D perhaps matching TRBD2 (6 bases). This CDR3 is 15 amino acids long. CDR1 is MNHEY, CDR2 SVGAGI, per germline. The V end lost 8 bases, the J end lost 0 bases, and 17 bases lay between the germline ends. The CDR3 DNA is TGTGCCAGCTCCTTGGCGGGGTGGAGCTCCTACGAGCAGTACTTC. Its translation is CASSLAGWSSYEQYF.

The gene calls are TRBV7-2 and TRBJ2-2, with 8 bases lining up with TRBD2. V gave up 5 bases and J gave up 5 bases; unmatched junction bases: 7. The CDR3 is 15 residues long. Germline lookup yields CDR1 SGHTA and CDR2 FQGNSA. CDR3 amino acids: CASSPGLAPTGELFF. The CDR3 nucleotides read TGTGCCAGCAGCCCCGGACTAGCACCTACCGGGGAGCTGTTTTTT.

In its sample, this clonotype was seen a few times. CDR3 nucleotides: TGTGCCAGCTTCCCCTGGGGGGGGCAAGATAGCAATGAGCAGTTCTTC. As protein: CASFPWGGQDSNEQFF. The chain uses TRBV28 and TRBJ2-1, with D possibly TRBD2 on 7 matching bases. From germline, CDR1 is MDHEN and CDR2 SYDVKM. Between the trimmed V and J ends, which lost 8 bases and 6 bases, there was a span of 23 bases. The CDR3 length is 16 residues.

The chain employs TRBV4-3 and TRBJ2-1; 11 nucleotides line up with TRBD1. V dropped 3 bases and J dropped 6; count of bases not matched to a gene: 10. Germline V CDR1 and CDR2: LGHNA, YSLEER. The CDR3 contains 17 residues. The chain's CDR3 is CASSQTLPGQGGNEQFF. The CDR3 DNA is TGCGCCAGCAGCCAGACCCTCCCGGGACAGGGGGGCAATGAGCAGTTCTTC.

To note about this clonotype: The junction shows a germline mismatch at one end, possibly a read error. J is TRBJ2-5 and V is TRBV5-1; D possibly corresponds to TRBD2 (6 bases). This CDR3 comprises 12 residues. From germline, CDR1 is SGHRS and CDR2 YFSETQ. The CDR3 reads CASSWEANEQYF. The CDR3 coding sequence is TGCGCCAGTAGCTGGGAGGCAAATGAGCAGTACTTC.

The sample holds a few counts of this clonotype. The chain carries TRBV29-1 and TRBJ1-2; the D is unclear. The V end was cut by 5 bases, the J end by 7 bases, with 11 bases between. This CDR3 is 11 amino acids long. Germline lookup yields CDR1 SQVTM and CDR2 ANQGSEA. CDR3 region: CSVRWGTGYTF. The CDR3 nucleotides read TGCAGCGTTCGGTGGGGTACTGGCTACACCTTC.

The chain combines TRBV12-3 or TRBV12-4 with TRBJ2-1; 11 bases agree with TRBD2. V shed 5 bases, J shed 7 bases, and the junction held 10 bases outside the gene matches. This CDR3 has 16 residues. CDR3 sequence reads: CASSVRLAGSWNEQFF. The CDR3 DNA reads TGTGCCAGCAGTGTAAGACTAGCGGGATCTTGGAATGAGCAGTTCTTC.

The chain is built from TRBV3-1 and TRBJ2-3, with TRBD1 identical over 10 bases. The CDR3 extends over 16 amino acids. Germline CDR1 LGHDT, CDR2 YNNKEL (reference sequence). V trimming: 2 bases; J trimming: 2 bases; junction bases outside the gene matches: 4. CDR3 in DNA: TGTGCCAGCAGCCAAAGGACAGGGGGGATCACAGATACGCAGTATTTT. Its protein product is CASSQRTGGITDTQYF.

This clonotype appeared a few times. The chain is built from TRBV18 and TRBJ2-3, with D perhaps TRBD2 (5 bases). Germline V gives CDR1 KGHSH, CDR2 LQKENI. V was pared by 6 bases and J by 4 bases, with 17 bases between. The CDR3 has 15 residues. This CDR3 reads CASSQVGGSADTQYF. CDR3 nucleotides: TGTGCCAGCTCTCAAGTAGGAGGATCGGCAGATACGCAGTATTTT.

This clonotype was seen a handful of times. The chain links TRBV11-2 to TRBJ1-2; a possible D gene is TRBD1 (5 bases). Germline V CDR1 and CDR2: SGHAT, FQNNGV. V was shortened by 1 base and J by 1 base, with 13 bases between the two germline ends. The CDR3 loop spans 16 amino acids. This CDR3 reads CASSLAGGGINYGYTF. The CDR3 DNA sequence: TGTGCCAGCAGCTTAGCCGGTGGGGGGATTAACTATGGCTACACCTTC.

V is TRBV20-1 and J is TRBJ2-5; TRBD1 aligns across 10 bases. Near its end, the DNA agrees better with TRBJ2-7, so the J call may be wrong. CDR3 size: 15 residues. Germline V gene sequence: CDR1 DFQATT, CDR2 SNEGSKA (reference sequence). DNA for the CDR3: TGCAGTGCTGAGAACCGGGACAGGGGACGCTACGAGCAGTACTTC. Translating gives CSAENRDRGRYEQYF.

There are many counts of this clonotype. This sequence joins TRBV5-1 and TRBJ2-7; 11 bases line up with TRBD2. Germline V gene lookup returns CDR1 SGHRS and CDR2 YFSETQ. The CDR3 sequence is 15 residues long. The junction had 4 bases not matched to a gene; V was cut back by 2 bases and J by 3 bases. Here the CDR3 DNA reads TGCGCCAGCAGCTTCGGGACTAGCGGAATCTACGAGCAGTACTTC. Translating gives CASSFGTSGIYEQYF.

This rearrangement joins TRBV7-3 to TRBJ2-2; no clear D. Germline CDR1 and CDR2: SGHTA and FQGTGA. Between the trimmed V and J ends, which lost 5 bases and 4 bases, there was a span of 11 bases. The CDR3 spans 14 residues. Here the CDR3 reads CASSTNPSTGELFF. As DNA, the CDR3 is TGTGCCAGCAGCACAAACCCATCCACCGGGGAGCTGTTTTTT.

The J gene is TRBJ2-5, the V gene TRBV5-1, with TRBD1 identical over 9 bases. With V trimmed by 3 bases and J by 4 bases, 7 bases remained unmatched. Germline assignment: CDR1 SGHRS and CDR2 YFSETQ. CDR3 length: 15 amino acids. The CDR3 sequence is CASSWGDRDGETQYF. CDR3 coding DNA: TGCGCCAGCAGCTGGGGGGACAGGGACGGAGAGACCCAGTACTTC.

This clonotype was detected ten times or more. This sequence joins TRBV7-9 and TRBJ2-5; possible D gene TRBD2, 5 bases. CDR1 and CDR2 (germline): SEHNR, FQNEAQ (reference sequence). Trimming cost V 5 bases and J 5 bases, with 21 bases left between them. The CDR3 runs 16 residues. CDR3 nucleotide sequence: TGTGCCAGCAGCCCCGAGAGGTATTCGGGGTCCGAGACCCAGTACTTC. It encodes CASSPERYSGSETQYF. Together with reference TRBV7-9 and TRBJ2-5, the CDR3 gives the full variable domain: DTGVSQNPRHKITKRGQNVTFRCDPISEHNRLYWYRQTLGQGPEFLTYFQNEAQLEKSRLLSDRFSAERPKGSFSTLEIQRTEQGDSAMYLCASSPERYSGSETQYFGPGTRLLVL.

This clonotype occurred many times. This chain connects TRBV29-1 to TRBJ2-5, with a possible D match to TRBD2 (5 bases). The CDR3 contains 12 residues. Trimming pared 5 bases from V and 2 bases from J, leaving 9 bases between. CDR1 and CDR2 from the germline V gene are SQVTM and ANQGSEA. The CDR3 region is CSVQSGQETQYF. CDR3 coding DNA: TGCAGCGTTCAAAGCGGACAAGAGACCCAGTACTTC.

The gene calls are TRBV20-1 and TRBJ2-5; D ambiguous. Trimming stripped 0 bases from V and 5 bases from J, with 16 bases between. CDR1 DFQATT and CDR2 SNEGSKA come from the germline V gene (reference sequence). There are 15 residues in the CDR3. In DNA form, the CDR3 reads TGCAGTGCTAGAGATCGGGTGAGAGATATGGAGACCCAGTACTTC. Protein product: CSARDRVRDMETQYF.

The V and J genes are TRBV30 and TRBJ1-1, with TRBD1 matching over 7 bases. This CDR3 has 13 amino acids. V dropped 6 bases and J dropped 0; count of bases not matched to a gene: 4. The germline gives CDR1 GTSNPN, CDR2 SVGIG (reference sequence). CDR3 DNA: TGTGCCTGCCCAGGGGGGGTGAACACTGAAGCTTTCTTT. Residues: CACPGGVNTEAFF.

A few counts support this clonotype. The chain recombines TRBV18 with TRBJ1-4, with TRBD1 matching over 7 bases. J lost 4 bases, V lost 5 bases, and 10 bases had no gene match. The CDR3 has 16 residues. The germline V gene encodes CDR1 KGHSH and CDR2 LQKENI. The chain's CDR3 is CASSRTGTAINEKLFF. Written as DNA, the CDR3 is TGTGCCAGCTCAAGAACCGGGACAGCGATTAATGAAAAACTGTTTTTT.